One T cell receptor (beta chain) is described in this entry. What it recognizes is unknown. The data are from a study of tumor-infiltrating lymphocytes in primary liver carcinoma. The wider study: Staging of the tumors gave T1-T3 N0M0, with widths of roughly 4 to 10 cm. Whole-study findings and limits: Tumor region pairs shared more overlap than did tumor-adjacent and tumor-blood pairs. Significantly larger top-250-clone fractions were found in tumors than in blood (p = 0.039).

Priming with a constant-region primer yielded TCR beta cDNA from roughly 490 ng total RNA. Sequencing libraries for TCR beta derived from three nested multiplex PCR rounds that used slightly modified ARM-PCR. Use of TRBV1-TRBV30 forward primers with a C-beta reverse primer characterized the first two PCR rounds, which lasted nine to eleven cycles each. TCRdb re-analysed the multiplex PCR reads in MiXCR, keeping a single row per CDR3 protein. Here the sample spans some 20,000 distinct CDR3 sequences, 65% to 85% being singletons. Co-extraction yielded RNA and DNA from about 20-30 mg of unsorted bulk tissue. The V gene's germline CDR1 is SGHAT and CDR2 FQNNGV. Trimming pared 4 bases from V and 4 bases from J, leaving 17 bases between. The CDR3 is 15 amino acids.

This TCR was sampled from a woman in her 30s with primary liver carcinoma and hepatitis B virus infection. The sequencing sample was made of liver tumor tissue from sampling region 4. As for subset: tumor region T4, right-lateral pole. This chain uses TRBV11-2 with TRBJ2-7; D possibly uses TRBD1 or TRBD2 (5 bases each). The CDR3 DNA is TGTGCCAGCAGCTCTCCTGGGACGGACACGTACGAGCAGTACTTC. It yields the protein CASSSPGTDTYEQYF. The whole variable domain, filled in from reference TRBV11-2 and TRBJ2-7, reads EAGVAQSPRYKIIEKRQSVAFWCNPISGHATLYWYQQILGQGPKLLIQFQNNGVVDDSQLPKDRFSAERLKGVDSTLKIQPAKLEDSAVYLCASSSPGTDTYEQYFGPGTRLTVT.